These T cell receptor beta chains were read from a single sample in a study of T cells in Graves' hyperthyroidism and ophthalmopathy. TCRdb passed the multiplex PCR reads through MiXCR, listing each CDR3 protein once. This sample has 600,000 or so distinct CDR3 sequences, with 15% to 20% found just once. The sample comprised blood. The source of these receptors is a woman aged 25-40 years with Graves' hyperthyroidism. Each CDR3 is given with its conserved first and last residue. The order of the fields is D gene, clone size, J gene, V gene, CDR3 DNA, CDR3 protein. D genes are given only for firm matches. Clone size is given for some rows only: seen once, a few or many times, or a class if the clone is expanded.

D: TRBD1
size: few
J: TRBJ1-3
V: TRBV7-9
DNA: TGTGCCAGCAGCTGGGACAGCCCGATCTCTGGAAACACCATATATTTT
CDR3: CASSWDSPISGNTIYF

D: TRBD2
size: few
J: TRBJ2-1
V: TRBV5-8
DNA: TGTGCCAGCAGCTCCGGGACTAGAAGAAGGGGGAGAGGGGGTGAGCAGTTCTTC
CDR3: CASSSGTRRRGRGGEQFF

D: TRBD1
size: many
J: TRBJ2-7
V: TRBV28
DNA: TGTGCCAGCAGTTCTCCAGACCGGAAAGACGAACCGGGACAGGCCTACGAGCAGTACTTC
CDR3: CASSSPDRKDEPGQAYEQYF

D: TRBD1
size: .
J: TRBJ2-3
V: TRBV29-1
DNA: TGCAGCGTAGAAAACAGGGGTAGCACAGATACGCAGTATTTT
CDR3: CSVENRGSTDTQYF

D: .
size: few
J: TRBJ2-7
V: TRBV29-1
DNA: TGCAGCGTTGAAGGCCGGACGGTCGGCGAGCAGTACTTC
CDR3: CSVEGRTVGEQYF

D: .
size: .
J: TRBJ1-6
V: TRBV6-1
DNA: TGTGCCAGCTCCCACCCCAGGCGGCAGGCCCATTCACCCCTCCACTTT
CDR3: CASSHPRRQAHSPLHF

D: .
size: many
J: TRBJ2-7
V: TRBV3-1
DNA: TGCGCCAGCAGCCAAGATAGGGGATCCTACGAGCAGTACTTC
CDR3: CASSQDRGSYEQYF

D: TRBD2
size: many
J: TRBJ2-1
V: TRBV5-1
DNA: TGCGCCAGCACCTGGGGTACTAGCGGGCACAATGAGCAGTTCTTC
CDR3: CASTWGTSGHNEQFF

D: .
size: many
J: TRBJ1-2
V: TRBV28
DNA: TGTGCCAGCAGTCCTGTTCTCTATGGCTACACCTTC
CDR3: CASSPVLYGYTF

D: TRBD2
size: many
J: TRBJ2-3
V: TRBV28
DNA: TGTGCCAGCAGTTTATCTCCAATTACTAGCGGCACTAGCACAGATACGCAGTATTTT
CDR3: CASSLSPITSGTSTDTQYF

D: .
size: few
J: TRBJ2-3
V: TRBV5-1
DNA: TGCGCCAGCAGCTTGTCACAGGGCGATACGCAGTATTTT
CDR3: CASSLSQGDTQYF

D: .
size: few
J: TRBJ1-5
V: TRBV24-1
DNA: TGTGCCACCAGTGAGTCCGGGACTCAGCCCCAGCATTTT
CDR3: CATSESGTQPQHF

D: .
size: few
J: TRBJ2-3
V: TRBV29-1
DNA: TGCAGCGTTGATTATGGCGGGTCTACAGATACGCAGTATTTT
CDR3: CSVDYGGSTDTQYF

D: .
size: many
J: TRBJ2-5
V: TRBV29-1
DNA: TGCAGCGTCGTACTAACCGGGACGGGGGTGGAGACCCAGTACTTC
CDR3: CSVVLTGTGVETQYF

D: TRBD2
size: many
J: TRBJ2-1
V: TRBV30
DNA: TGTGCCTGGAGGTCTAGCGGGAGCTATGAGCAGTTCTTC
CDR3: CAWRSSGSYEQFF

D: TRBD1
size: many
J: TRBJ1-2
V: TRBV18
DNA: TGTGCCAGCTCAAAGACAGGGAATGGCTACACCTTC
CDR3: CASSKTGNGYTF

D: .
size: .
J: TRBJ2-2
V: TRBV6-1
DNA: TGTGCCAGCAGCGTAACCCAGGGGGGGAACACCGGGGAGCTGTTTTTT
CDR3: CASSVTQGGNTGELFF

D: .
size: few
J: TRBJ2-1
V: TRBV5-5
DNA: TGTGCCAGCAGCTTGTATTGGGGAAATGAGCAGTTCTTC
CDR3: CASSLYWGNEQFF

D: TRBD1
size: .
J: TRBJ2-4
V: TRBV2
DNA: TGTGCCAGCAGTGATGGGACAGACAAAAACATTCAGTACTTC
CDR3: CASSDGTDKNIQYF

D: TRBD2
size: many
J: TRBJ2-3
V: TRBV20-1
DNA: TGCAGTGCTAGAGGTAGCGGGACAGATACGCAGTATTTT
CDR3: CSARGSGTDTQYF

D: TRBD1
size: few
J: TRBJ1-6
V: TRBV24-1
DNA: TGTGCCACCAGTGATGACCCGGGACAGGCCAATTCACCCCTCCACTTT
CDR3: CATSDDPGQANSPLHF

D: TRBD1
size: .
J: TRBJ2-7
V: TRBV9
DNA: TGTGCCAGCAGCGCCGACAGGGTTGATTACGAGCAGTACTTC
CDR3: CASSADRVDYEQYF

D: TRBD2
size: many
J: TRBJ2-7
V: TRBV7-2
DNA: TGTGCCAGCAGCTTCACCCTCAAGCGGGACGCCTACGAGCAGTACTTC
CDR3: CASSFTLKRDAYEQYF

D: .
size: .
J: TRBJ2-2
V: TRBV2
DNA: TGTGCCAGCACCCCTGAAGGGGAAGGGGAGCTGTTTTTT
CDR3: CASTPEGEGELFF

D: TRBD1
size: many
J: TRBJ2-5
V: TRBV7-2
DNA: TGTGCCAGCAGCTCGCCCCAGGGGGTGGAGACCCAGTACTTC
CDR3: CASSSPQGVETQYF

D: .
size: many
J: TRBJ2-7
V: TRBV28
DNA: TGTGCCAGCAGTTTTGGGGACCAGGGGCAGTACTTC
CDR3: CASSFGDQGQYF

D: .
size: .
J: TRBJ2-3
V: TRBV10-3
DNA: TGTGCCATCAGTGAGTGGGGACCTAGCACAGATACGCAGTATTTT
CDR3: CAISEWGPSTDTQYF

D: .
size: .
J: TRBJ2-3
V: TRBV24-1
DNA: TGTGCCACCGCCCCGAGCGGTGATACGCAGTATTTT
CDR3: CATAPSGDTQYF

D: TRBD1
size: once
J: TRBJ1-1
V: TRBV9
DNA: TGTGCCAGCAGTTTAGGCCCGGGACAGGGGTACACTGAAGCTTTCTTT
CDR3: CASSLGPGQGYTEAFF

D: TRBD2
size: many
J: TRBJ2-5
V: TRBV29-1
DNA: TGCAGCGTTGAAACCGGGACTAGCGGGAGATGGGGAGAGACCCAGTACTTC
CDR3: CSVETGTSGRWGETQYF

D: .
size: many
J: TRBJ2-7
V: TRBV9
DNA: TGTGCCAGCAGCTTGACCCCAACGGGGACGGGGGAGCAGTACTTC
CDR3: CASSLTPTGTGEQYF

D: .
size: .
J: TRBJ1-2
V: TRBV27
DNA: TGTGCCAGCAGTTTAAAGCAGGGAATGGGTGGCTACACCTTC
CDR3: CASSLKQGMGGYTF

D: .
size: many
J: TRBJ2-1
V: TRBV5-1
DNA: TGCGCCAGCAGCTATTACCGGTCCAGCTCCTACAATGAGCAGTTCTTC
CDR3: CASSYYRSSSYNEQFF

D: .
size: many
J: TRBJ2-2
V: TRBV11-3
DNA: TGTGCCAGCAGCTTCGGCAGCTCCGGGGAGCTGTTTTTT
CDR3: CASSFGSSGELFF

D: .
size: many
J: TRBJ1-1
V: TRBV12-3/TRBV12-4
DNA: TGTGCCAGCAGTCCGGGCCCTGAAGCTTTCTTT
CDR3: CASSPGPEAFF

D: .
size: .
J: TRBJ1-6
V: TRBV12-3/TRBV12-4
DNA: TGTGCCAGCAGTGACACCCTCCCCCGGGATTCACCCCTCCACTTT
CDR3: CASSDTLPRDSPLHF

D: .
size: .
J: TRBJ2-4
V: TRBV20-1
DNA: TGCAGTGCTGGGAGGGGGCTGAAGGCCAAAAACATTCAGTACTTC
CDR3: CSAGRGLKAKNIQYF

D: .
size: many
J: TRBJ2-7
V: TRBV2
DNA: TGTGCCAGCAGTGAGGGGTCCGTCCCCTACGAGCAGTACTTC
CDR3: CASSEGSVPYEQYF

D: .
size: .
J: TRBJ2-7
V: TRBV29-1
DNA: TGCAGCGCAGAAGCCACAGGAGGGCAGTACTTC
CDR3: CSAEATGGQYF

D: .
size: few
J: TRBJ1-1
V: TRBV7-8
DNA: TGTGCCAGCAGCGTAGCTCTGGGGGTGAACACTGAAGCTTTCTTT
CDR3: CASSVALGVNTEAFF

D: .
size: .
J: TRBJ2-7
V: TRBV20-1
DNA: TGCAGTGCTGGACAAAACAGGGACGAGCAGTACTTC
CDR3: CSAGQNRDEQYF

D: .
size: many
J: TRBJ1-1
V: TRBV6-1
DNA: TGTGCCAGCAGTACGCTGGACGTGGGGAGCACTGAAGCTTTCTTT
CDR3: CASSTLDVGSTEAFF

D: TRBD2
size: .
J: TRBJ2-1
V: TRBV7-8
DNA: TGTGCCAGCAGCTTAGCCACGGAGGAGCGGGGAGCCTACAATGAGCAGTTCTTC
CDR3: CASSLATEERGAYNEQFF

D: .
size: few
J: TRBJ2-7
V: TRBV5-1
DNA: TGCGCCAGCAGCCCTTTAGACCCGGGCTACGAGCAGTACTTC
CDR3: CASSPLDPGYEQYF

D: .
size: many
J: TRBJ2-7
V: TRBV6-1
DNA: TGTGCCAGCAGTGAAGGGTCAGGGGCCGCCTACGAGCAGTACTTC
CDR3: CASSEGSGAAYEQYF

D: TRBD1
size: many
J: TRBJ1-1
V: TRBV12-3/TRBV12-4
DNA: TGTGCCAGCAGTTTATTCCCAGGGGGCGCGGACACTGAAGCTTTCTTT
CDR3: CASSLFPGGADTEAFF

D: .
size: many
J: TRBJ1-5
V: TRBV28
DNA: TGTGCCAGCAGTTTACCTCCTCAGCCCCAGCATTTT
CDR3: CASSLPPQPQHF

D: TRBD2
size: many
J: TRBJ2-3
V: TRBV7-2
DNA: TGTGCCAGCAGCTCCTCCGGGACTATTAGTGCAGATACGCAGTATTTT
CDR3: CASSSSGTISADTQYF

D: TRBD2
size: many
J: TRBJ2-3
V: TRBV20-1
DNA: TGCAGTGCTAGAGATGCGGGAGGGCTGTTAGATACGCAGTATTTT
CDR3: CSARDAGGLLDTQYF

D: .
size: many
J: TRBJ1-1
V: TRBV3-1
DNA: TGTGCCAGCAGCCAATCCCGACGGTTGAACACTGAAGCTTTCTTT
CDR3: CASSQSRRLNTEAFF

D: TRBD1
size: many
J: TRBJ2-7
V: TRBV27
DNA: TGTGCCAGCAGCCTGACAGGGGGTGCAATCTACGAGCAGTACTTC
CDR3: CASSLTGGAIYEQYF

D: .
size: many
J: TRBJ2-1
V: TRBV2
DNA: TGTGCCAGCAGTGGAACCCCCGGGTGGGTAGATGAGCAGTTCTTC
CDR3: CASSGTPGWVDEQFF

D: TRBD2
size: .
J: TRBJ2-6
V: TRBV2
DNA: TGTGCCAGCGAGAAGGGACTAGCGGAACAGAGCTCTGGGGCCAACGTCCTGACTTTC
CDR3: CASEKGLAEQSSGANVLTF

D: .
size: .
J: TRBJ1-1
V: TRBV19
DNA: TGTGCCAGTAGTATGATGCGGAGGGGCAGGGCTAAGAACACTGAAGCTTTCTTT
CDR3: CASSMMRRGRAKNTEAFF

D: .
size: few
J: TRBJ1-3
V: TRBV11-2
DNA: TGTGCCAGCAGTTATCAACGGGGAGACACCATATATTTT
CDR3: CASSYQRGDTIYF